This TCR beta chain was identified in a study of CD8+ T cells in alopecia areata. Whole-study findings and limits: Lesional scalp, notably in alopecia totalis/universalis, had clonality above that of normal scalp. Mouse data revealed clearer TCR sharing than patient data did, a gap possibly tied to HLA.

Germline values: CDR1 SNHLY, CDR2 FYNNEI. The CDR3 is 13 residues long. Trimming pared 8 bases from V and 4 bases from J, leaving 12 bases between. RNA, once extracted, was reverse transcribed into cDNA for use as the sequencing template. TCRdb's table, derived via immunoSEQ multiplex PCR, lists solely in-frame clones and lacks some. The table shows roughly 150,000 clones, with about three fifths occurring only once. This clone was recorded a few times. Its antigen is currently unknown. This chain uses TRBV2 with TRBJ2-1, with D possibly being TRBD1 or TRBD2 (5 bases each). The TCR comes from a human donor with alopecia areata. Sample: CD4+ T cells sorted from blood, taken at week 0. The CDR3, as DNA: TGTGCCAGCCGCCAAGGGGAGTACAATGAGCAGTTCTTC. This encodes CASRQGEYNEQFF.